This entry describes one T cell receptor beta chain. The sample originates from a study of technical replicates of blood from a few donors. Assay used: immunoSEQ multiplex PCR; TCRdb lists only in-frame clones, some missing. The sample has 65,000 to 80,000 clones, 95% to 98% seen once. The sequenced material came from T cells isolated from PBMCs. The sequence was collected from a human donor in good health.

CDR3 DNA: TGTGCCAGCAGCTTGGTGGGCGCGGGAGGAAACTACGAGCAGTACTTC. Residues: CASSLVGAGGNYEQYF. This chain links TRBV5-4 with TRBJ2-7, with TRBD2 identical over 8 bases. Germline values: CDR1 SGHNT, CDR2 YYREEE (reference sequence). The V segment lost 0 bases and the J segment 3 bases; nucleotides outside the gene matches: 8. The CDR3 contains 16 residues.